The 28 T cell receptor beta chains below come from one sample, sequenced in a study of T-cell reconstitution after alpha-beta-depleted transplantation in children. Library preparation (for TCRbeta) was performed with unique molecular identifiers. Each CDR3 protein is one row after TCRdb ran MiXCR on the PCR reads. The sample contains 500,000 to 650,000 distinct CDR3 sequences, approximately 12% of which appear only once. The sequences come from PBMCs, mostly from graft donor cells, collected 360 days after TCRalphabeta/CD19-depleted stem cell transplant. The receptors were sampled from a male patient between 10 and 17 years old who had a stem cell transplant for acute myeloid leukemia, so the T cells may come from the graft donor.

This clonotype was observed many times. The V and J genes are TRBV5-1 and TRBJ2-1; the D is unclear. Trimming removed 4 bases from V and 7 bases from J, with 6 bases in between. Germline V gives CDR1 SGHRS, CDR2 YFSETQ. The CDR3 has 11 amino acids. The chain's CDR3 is CASSHGNEQFF. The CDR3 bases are TGCGCCAGCAGCCACGGTAATGAGCAGTTCTTC.

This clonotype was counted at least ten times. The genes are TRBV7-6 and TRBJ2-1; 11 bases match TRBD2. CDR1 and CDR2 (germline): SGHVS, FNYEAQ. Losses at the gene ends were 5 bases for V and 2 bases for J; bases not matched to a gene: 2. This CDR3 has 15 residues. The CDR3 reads CASSGTSGTYNEQFF. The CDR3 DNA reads TGTGCCAGCAGCGGGACTAGCGGCACCTACAATGAGCAGTTCTTC.

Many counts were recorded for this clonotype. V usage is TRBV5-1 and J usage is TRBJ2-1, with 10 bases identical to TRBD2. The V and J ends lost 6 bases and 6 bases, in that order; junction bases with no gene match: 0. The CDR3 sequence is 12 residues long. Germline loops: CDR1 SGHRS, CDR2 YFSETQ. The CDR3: CASKREGNEQFF. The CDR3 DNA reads TGCGCCAGCAAGCGGGAGGGCAATGAGCAGTTCTTC.

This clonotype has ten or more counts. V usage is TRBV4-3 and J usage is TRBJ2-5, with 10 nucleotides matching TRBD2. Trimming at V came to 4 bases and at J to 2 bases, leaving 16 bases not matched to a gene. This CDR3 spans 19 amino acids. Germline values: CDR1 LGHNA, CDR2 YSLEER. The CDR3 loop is CASSRPGGLAGVSQETQYF. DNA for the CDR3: TGCGCCAGCAGCCGCCCAGGCGGGCTAGCGGGAGTTTCTCAAGAGACCCAGTACTTC.

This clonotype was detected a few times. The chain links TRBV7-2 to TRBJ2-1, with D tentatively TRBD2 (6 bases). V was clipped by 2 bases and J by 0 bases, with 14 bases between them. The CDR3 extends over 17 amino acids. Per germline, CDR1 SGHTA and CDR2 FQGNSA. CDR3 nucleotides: TGTGCCAGCAGCTTATCCGGGACTTTCCCCTCCTACAATGAGCAGTTCTTC. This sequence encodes CASSLSGTFPSYNEQFF.

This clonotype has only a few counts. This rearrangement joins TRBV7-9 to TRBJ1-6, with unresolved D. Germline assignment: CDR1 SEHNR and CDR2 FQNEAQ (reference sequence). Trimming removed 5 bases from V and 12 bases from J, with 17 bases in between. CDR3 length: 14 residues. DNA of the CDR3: TGTGCCAGCAGCCAAGAGGACCCCGGGAGACCCCTCCACTTT. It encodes CASSQEDPGRPLHF.

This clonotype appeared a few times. CDR3 in DNA: TGCAGTGCTACCCGGGGGGTGGGTAGCGGGAGGATCTACGAGCAGTACTTC. Translation gives CSATRGVGSGRIYEQYF. The chain links TRBV20-1 to TRBJ2-7; TRBD2 aligns across 10 bases. V lost 4 bases, J lost 3 bases, and 15 bases stayed unmatched. The germline V gene encodes CDR1 DFQATT and CDR2 SNEGSKA (reference sequence). The CDR3 spans 17 residues.

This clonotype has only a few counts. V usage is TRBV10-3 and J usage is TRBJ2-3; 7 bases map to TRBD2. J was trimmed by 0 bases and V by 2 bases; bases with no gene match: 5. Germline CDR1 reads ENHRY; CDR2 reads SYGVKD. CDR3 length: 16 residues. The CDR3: CAISELAAPSTDTQYF. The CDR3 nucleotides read TGTGCCATCAGTGAGCTAGCGGCCCCTAGCACAGATACGCAGTATTTT.

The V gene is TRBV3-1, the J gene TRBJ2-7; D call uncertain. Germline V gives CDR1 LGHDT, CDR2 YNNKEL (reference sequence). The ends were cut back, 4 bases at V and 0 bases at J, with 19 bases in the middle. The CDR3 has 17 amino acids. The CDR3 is CASSRNIRSSGSYEQYF. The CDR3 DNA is TGTGCCAGCAGCCGGAATATTCGGTCGAGTGGCTCCTACGAGCAGTACTTC.

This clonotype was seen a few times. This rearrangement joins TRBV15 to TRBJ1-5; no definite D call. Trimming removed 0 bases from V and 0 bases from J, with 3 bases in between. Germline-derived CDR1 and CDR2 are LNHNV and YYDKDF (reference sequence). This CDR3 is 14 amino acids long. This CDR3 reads CATSRDDSNQPQHF. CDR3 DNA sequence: TGTGCCACCAGCAGAGATGATAGCAATCAGCCCCAGCATTTT.

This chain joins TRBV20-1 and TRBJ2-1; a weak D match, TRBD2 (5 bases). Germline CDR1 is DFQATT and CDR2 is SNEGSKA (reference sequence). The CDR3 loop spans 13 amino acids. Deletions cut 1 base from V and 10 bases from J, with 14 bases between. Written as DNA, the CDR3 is TGCAGTGCTAGAGGGGCTCCCAGGAGGGAGCAGTTCTTC. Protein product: CSARGAPRREQFF.

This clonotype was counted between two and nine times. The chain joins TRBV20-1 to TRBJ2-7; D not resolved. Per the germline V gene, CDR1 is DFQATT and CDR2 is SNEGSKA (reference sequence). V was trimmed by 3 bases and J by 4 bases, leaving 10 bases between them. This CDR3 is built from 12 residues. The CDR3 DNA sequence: TGCAGTGCTAGGTTGACCGAATACGAGCAGTACTTC. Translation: CSARLTEYEQYF.

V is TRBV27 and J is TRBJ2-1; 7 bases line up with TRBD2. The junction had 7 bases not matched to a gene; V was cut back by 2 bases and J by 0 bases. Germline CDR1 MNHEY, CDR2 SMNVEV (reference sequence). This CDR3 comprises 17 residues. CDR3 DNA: TGTGCCAGCAGTTTAGGGGGAGGGGCCTTCTCCTACAATGAGCAGTTCTTC. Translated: CASSLGGGAFSYNEQFF.

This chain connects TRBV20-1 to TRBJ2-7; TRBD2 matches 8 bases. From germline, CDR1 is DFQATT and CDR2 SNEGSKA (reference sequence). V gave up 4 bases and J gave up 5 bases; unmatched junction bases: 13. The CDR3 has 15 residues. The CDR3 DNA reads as TGCAGTGCTAACCCTTCGAGCGGGAGTTACAACGAGCAGTACTTC. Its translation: CSANPSSGSYNEQYF.

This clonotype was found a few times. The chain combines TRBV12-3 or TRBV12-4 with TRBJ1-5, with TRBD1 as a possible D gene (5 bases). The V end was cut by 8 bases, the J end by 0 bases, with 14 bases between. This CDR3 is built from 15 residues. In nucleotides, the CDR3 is TGTGCCAGCTCCCCCGGGGGTACTAGCAATCAGCCCCAGCATTTT. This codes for CASSPGGTSNQPQHF.

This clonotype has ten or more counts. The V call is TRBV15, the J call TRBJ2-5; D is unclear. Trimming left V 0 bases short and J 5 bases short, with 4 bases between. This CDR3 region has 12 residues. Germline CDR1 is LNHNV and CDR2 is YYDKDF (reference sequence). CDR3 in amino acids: CATSRESETQYF. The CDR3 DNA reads TGTGCCACCAGCAGAGAGTCTGAGACCCAGTACTTC.

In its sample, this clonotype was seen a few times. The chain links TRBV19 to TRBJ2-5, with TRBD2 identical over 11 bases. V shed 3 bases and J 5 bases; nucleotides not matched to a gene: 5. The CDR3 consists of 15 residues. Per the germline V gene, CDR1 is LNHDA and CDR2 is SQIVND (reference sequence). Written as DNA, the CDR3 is TGTGCCAGTAGTATCCGACTAGCGGGATGGGAGACCCAGTACTTC. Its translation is CASSIRLAGWETQYF.

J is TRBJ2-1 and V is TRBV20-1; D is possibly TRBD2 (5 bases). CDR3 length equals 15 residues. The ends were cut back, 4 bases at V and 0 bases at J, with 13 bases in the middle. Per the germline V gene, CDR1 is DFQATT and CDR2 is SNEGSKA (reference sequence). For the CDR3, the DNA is TGCAGTGCTACCCTTACAACTAGCTCCTACAATGAGCAGTTCTTC. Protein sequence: CSATLTTSSYNEQFF.

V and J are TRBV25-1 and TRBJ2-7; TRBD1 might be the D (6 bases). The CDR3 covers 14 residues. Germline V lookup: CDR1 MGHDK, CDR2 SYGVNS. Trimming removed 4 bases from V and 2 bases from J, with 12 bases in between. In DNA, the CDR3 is TGTGCCAGCAGTGGAGGGACACCCACCTACGAGCAGTACTTC. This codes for CASSGGTPTYEQYF.

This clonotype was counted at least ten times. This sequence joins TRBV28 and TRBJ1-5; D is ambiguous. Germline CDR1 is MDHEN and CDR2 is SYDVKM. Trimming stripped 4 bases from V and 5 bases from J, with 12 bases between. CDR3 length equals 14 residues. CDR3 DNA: TGTGCCAGCAGTTCCTTCGGACGGGATCAGCCCCAGCATTTT. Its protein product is CASSSFGRDQPQHF.

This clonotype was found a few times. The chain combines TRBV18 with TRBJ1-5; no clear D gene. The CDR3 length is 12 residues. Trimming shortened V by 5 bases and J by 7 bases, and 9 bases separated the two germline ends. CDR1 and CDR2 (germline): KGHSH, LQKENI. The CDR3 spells CASSTGNQPQHF. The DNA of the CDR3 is TGTGCCAGCTCAACGGGGAACCAGCCCCAGCATTTT. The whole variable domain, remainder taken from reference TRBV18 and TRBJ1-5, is NAGVMQNPRHLVRRRGQEARLRCSPMKGHSHVYWYRQLPEEGLKFMVYLQKENIIDESGMPKERFSAEFPKEGPSILRIQQVVRGDSAAYFCASSTGNQPQHFGDGTRLSIL.

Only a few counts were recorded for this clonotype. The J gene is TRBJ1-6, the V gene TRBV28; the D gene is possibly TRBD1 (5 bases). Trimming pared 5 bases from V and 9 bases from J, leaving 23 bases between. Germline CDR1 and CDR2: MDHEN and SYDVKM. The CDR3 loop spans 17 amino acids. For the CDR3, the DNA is TGTGCCAGCAGTCCCTACGGTTGGGGGAGCCCCATTTCACCCCTCCACTTT. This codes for CASSPYGWGSPISPLHF.

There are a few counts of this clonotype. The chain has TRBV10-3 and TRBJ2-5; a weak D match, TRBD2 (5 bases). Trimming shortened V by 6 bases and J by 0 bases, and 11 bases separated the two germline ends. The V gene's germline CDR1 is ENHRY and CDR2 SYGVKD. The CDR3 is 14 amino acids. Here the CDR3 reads CAISGLSNQETQYF. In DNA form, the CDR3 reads TGTGCCATCAGCGGACTCTCCAACCAAGAGACCCAGTACTTC.

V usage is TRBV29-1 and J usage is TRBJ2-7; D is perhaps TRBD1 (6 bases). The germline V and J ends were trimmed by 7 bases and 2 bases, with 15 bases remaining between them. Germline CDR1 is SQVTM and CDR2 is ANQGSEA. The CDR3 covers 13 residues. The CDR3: CSAGQLGAYEQYF. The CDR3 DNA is TGCAGCGCCGGACAGTTGGGGGCCTACGAGCAGTACTTC.

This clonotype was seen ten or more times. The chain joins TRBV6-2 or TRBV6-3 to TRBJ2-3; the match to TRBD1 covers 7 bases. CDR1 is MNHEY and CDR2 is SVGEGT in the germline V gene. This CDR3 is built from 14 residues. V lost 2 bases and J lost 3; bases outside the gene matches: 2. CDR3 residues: CASSYNRGTDTQYF. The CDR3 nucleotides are TGTGCCAGCAGTTACAACAGGGGAACAGATACGCAGTATTTT.

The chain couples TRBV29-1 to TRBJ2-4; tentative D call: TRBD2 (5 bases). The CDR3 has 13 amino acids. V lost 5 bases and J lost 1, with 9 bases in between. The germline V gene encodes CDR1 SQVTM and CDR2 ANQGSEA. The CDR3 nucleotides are TGCAGCGTTCTACTAGGGGCCAAAAACATTCAGTACTTC. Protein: CSVLLGAKNIQYF.

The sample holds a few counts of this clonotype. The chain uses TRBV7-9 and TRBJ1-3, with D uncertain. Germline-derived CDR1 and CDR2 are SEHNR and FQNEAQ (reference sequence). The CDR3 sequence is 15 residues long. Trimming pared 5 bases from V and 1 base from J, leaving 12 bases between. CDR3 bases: TGTGCCAGCAGCGCCATAACGGCTTCTGGAAACACCATATATTTT. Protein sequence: CASSAITASGNTIYF.

This CDR3 reads CASISGHIFSPLHF. The DNA for the CDR3 is TGTGCCAGCATTTCAGGACACATCTTTTCACCCCTCCACTTT. The V and J genes are TRBV28 and TRBJ1-6; D is perhaps TRBD1 (5 bases). Trimming shortened V by 7 bases and J by 9 bases, and 16 bases separated the two germline ends. This CDR3 has 14 residues. Per the germline V gene, CDR1 is MDHEN and CDR2 is SYDVKM. Together with reference TRBV28 and TRBJ1-6, the CDR3 gives the full variable domain: DVKVTQSSRYLVKRTGEKVFLECVQDMDHENMFWYRQDPGLGLRLIYFSYDVKMKEKGDIPEGYSVSREKKERFSLILESASTNQTSMYLCASISGHIFSPLHFGNGTRLTVT.